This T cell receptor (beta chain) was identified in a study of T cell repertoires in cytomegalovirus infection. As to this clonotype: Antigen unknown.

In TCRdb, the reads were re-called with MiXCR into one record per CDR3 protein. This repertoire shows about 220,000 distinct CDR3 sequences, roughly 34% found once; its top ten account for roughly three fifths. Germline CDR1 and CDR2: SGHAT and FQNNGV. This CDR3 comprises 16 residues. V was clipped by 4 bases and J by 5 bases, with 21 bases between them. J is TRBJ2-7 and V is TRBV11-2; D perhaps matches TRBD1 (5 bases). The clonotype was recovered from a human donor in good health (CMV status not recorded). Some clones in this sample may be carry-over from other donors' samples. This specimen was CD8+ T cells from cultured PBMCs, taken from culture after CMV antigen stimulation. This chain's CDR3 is CASSSIFQGGVDEQYF. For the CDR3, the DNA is TGTGCCAGCAGCTCCATATTCCAGGGTGGCGTGGACGAGCAGTACTTC. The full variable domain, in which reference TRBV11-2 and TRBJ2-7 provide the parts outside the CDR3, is EAGVAQSPRYKIIEKRQSVAFWCNPISGHATLYWYQQILGQGPKLLIQFQNNGVVDDSQLPKDRFSAERLKGVDSTLKIQPAKLEDSAVYLCASSSIFQGGVDEQYFGPGTRLTVT.